A single sample is the source of the 2 T cell receptor beta chains below, sequenced in a study of T cell responses to AZD1222 COVID-19 vaccine. Repertoires were generated with immunoSEQ multiplex PCR, while TCRdb's copy carries only in-frame clones and drops some. The sample shows under 130,000 clones, 70% to 90% of them seen only once. The sequences come from peripheral blood, collected 28 days after the second AZD1222 dose. Receptors originate from an adult who received the AZD1222 COVID-19 vaccine.

This chain uses TRBV19 with TRBJ2-5; 13 bases are shared with TRBD2. The CDR3 length is 17 residues. CDR1 is LNHDA, CDR2 SQIVND, per germline (reference sequence). Trimming at V came to 4 bases and at J to 4 bases, leaving 9 bases not matched to a gene. In DNA, the CDR3 is TGTGCCAGTAGTAGGGGAAGACTAGCGGGAGGCAGAGAGACCCAGTACTTC. Translating it yields CASSRGRLAGGRETQYF. Supplemented by reference TRBV19 and TRBJ2-5, the full variable domain reads DGGITQSPKYLFRKEGQNVTLSCEQNLNHDAMYWYRQDPGQGLRLIYYSQIVNDFQKGDIAEGYSVSREKKESFPLTVTSAQKNPTAFYLCASSRGRLAGGRETQYFGPGTRLLVL.

This clone was found once. The chain carries TRBV16 and TRBJ1-1, with D unclear. Per germline, CDR1 KGHSY and CDR2 FQNENV. The CDR3 sequence is 18 residues long. The ends were cut back, 7 bases at V and 2 bases at J, with 26 bases in the middle. The CDR3 region is CASKINIFGSTINTEAFF. The DNA for the CDR3 is TGTGCCAGCAAAATAAATATATTCGGTTCCACAATTAACACTGAAGCTTTCTTT.